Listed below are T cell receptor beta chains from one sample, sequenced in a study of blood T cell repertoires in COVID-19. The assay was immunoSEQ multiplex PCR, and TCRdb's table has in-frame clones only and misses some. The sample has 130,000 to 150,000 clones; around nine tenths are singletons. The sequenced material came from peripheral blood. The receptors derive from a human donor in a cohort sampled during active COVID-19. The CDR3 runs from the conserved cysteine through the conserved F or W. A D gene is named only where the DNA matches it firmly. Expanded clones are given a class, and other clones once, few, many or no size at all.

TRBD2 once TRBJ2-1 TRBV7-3 CASNSGGGTPYNEQFF TGTGCCAGCAACTCGGGCGGGGGGACCCCCTACAATGAGCAGTTCTTC
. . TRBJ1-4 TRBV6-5 CASTSTNEKLFF TGTGCCAGCACCTCAACTAATGAAAAACTGTTTTTT
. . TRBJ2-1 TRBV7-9 CASSPGGLSYNEQFF TGTGCCAGCAGCCCAGGGGGGTTATCCTACAATGAGCAGTTCTTC
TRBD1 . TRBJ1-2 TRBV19 CASSTERDRGRDGYTF TGTGCCAGTAGTACGGAGCGGGACAGGGGGCGAGATGGCTACACCTTC
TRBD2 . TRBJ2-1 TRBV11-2 CASRTAGLAGDEQFF TGTGCCAGCAGGACGGCGGGACTAGCAGGCGATGAGCAGTTCTTC
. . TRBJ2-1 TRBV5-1 CASRVSGGSYNEQFF TGCGCCAGCAGGGTTAGCGGTGGTTCCTACAATGAGCAGTTCTTC
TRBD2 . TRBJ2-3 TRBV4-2 CASSQEVTSGLPDTQYF TGTGCCAGCAGCCAAGAAGTGACTAGCGGCCTGCCGGATACGCAGTATTTT
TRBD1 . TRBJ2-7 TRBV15 CATSRDRGPEQYF TGTGCCACCAGCAGGGACAGGGGGCCCGAGCAGTACTTC
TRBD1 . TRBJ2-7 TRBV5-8 CASSLAFGTVATYEQYF TGTGCCAGCAGCTTGGCCTTCGGGACAGTGGCCACCTACGAGCAGTACTTC
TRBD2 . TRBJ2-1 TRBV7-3 CASSLGGDLNNEQFF TGTGCCAGCAGCTTAGGGGGGGACCTGAACAATGAGCAGTTCTTC
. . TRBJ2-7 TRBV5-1 CASSSRISEQYF TGCGCCAGCAGCTCTAGGATAAGCGAGCAGTACTTC
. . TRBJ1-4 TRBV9 CASSDRGLSGEKLFF TGTGCCAGCAGCGACCGGGGACTCTCGGGTGAAAAACTGTTTTTT
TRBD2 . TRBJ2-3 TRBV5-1 CASSLGLAGGKRDTQYF TGCGCCAGCAGCTTGGGACTAGCGGGGGGCAAACGAGATACGCAGTATTTT
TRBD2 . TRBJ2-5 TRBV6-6 CASKRDLASETQYF TGTGCCAGCAAGCGGGACCTGGCTTCGGAGACCCAGTACTTC
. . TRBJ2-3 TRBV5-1 CASSRGGTDTQYF TGCGCCAGCAGCCGCGGGGGCACAGATACGCAGTATTTT
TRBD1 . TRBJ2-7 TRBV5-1 CASSLNAGDRSSYEQYF TGCGCCAGCAGCTTGAATGCAGGGGACAGGAGCTCCTACGAGCAGTACTTC
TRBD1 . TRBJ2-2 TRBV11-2 CASSLTGGTGELFF TGTGCCAGCAGCTTAACAGGGGGCACCGGGGAGCTGTTTTTT
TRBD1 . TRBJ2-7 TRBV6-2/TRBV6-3 CASSNWNTGTGFYEQYF TGTGCCAGCAGTAACTGGAACACCGGGACAGGGTTTTACGAGCAGTACTTC
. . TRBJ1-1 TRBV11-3 CASSNRNTEAFF TGTGCCAGCAGTAACAGGAACACTGAAGCTTTCTTT
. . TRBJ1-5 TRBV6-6 CASRPGQISNQPQHF TGTGCCAGCAGGCCTGGACAAATTAGCAATCAGCCCCAGCATTTT
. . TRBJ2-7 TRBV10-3 CAISESQAAGDEQYF TGTGCCATCAGTGAGAGTCAGGCCGCCGGCGACGAGCAGTACTTC
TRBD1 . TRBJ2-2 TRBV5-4 CASEDTGDGTGELFF TGTGCCAGCGAGGATACAGGGGACGGCACCGGGGAGCTGTTTTTT
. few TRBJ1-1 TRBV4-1 CASSQGTKRRGQIAFF TGCGCCAGCAGCCAAGGGACCAAACGGCGGGGGCAGATAGCTTTCTTT
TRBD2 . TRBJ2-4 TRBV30 CAWSQGLAGGQNIQYF TGTGCCTGGAGCCAGGGACTAGCGGGGGGGCAAAACATTCAGTACTTC
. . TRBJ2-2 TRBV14 CASSQEGGDSDTGELFF TGTGCCAGCAGCCAAGAGGGCGGGGACAGCGACACCGGGGAGCTGTTTTTT
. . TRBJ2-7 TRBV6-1 CASSDVYEQYF TGTGCCAGCAGTGACGTGTACGAGCAGTACTTC
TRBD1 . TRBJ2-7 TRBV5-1 CASSLQGQGTYEQYF TGCGCCAGCAGCTTGCAAGGACAGGGAACCTACGAGCAGTACTTC
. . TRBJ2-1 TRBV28 CASSPLGSQRDNEQFF TGTGCCAGCAGTCCCCTGGGCTCGCAACGAGACAATGAGCAGTTCTTC
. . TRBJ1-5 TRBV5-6 CASSLAQASNQPQHF TGTGCCAGCAGCTTGGCTCAAGCTAGCAATCAGCCCCAGCATTTT
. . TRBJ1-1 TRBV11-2 CASSLDSYPNTEAFF TGTGCCAGCAGCTTAGACAGTTACCCGAACACTGAAGCTTTCTTT
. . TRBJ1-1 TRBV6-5 CASSLQGWDTEAFF TGTGCCAGCAGTTTACAGGGCTGGGACACTGAAGCTTTCTTT
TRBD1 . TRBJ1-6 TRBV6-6 CASSLTGSNSPLHF TGTGCCAGCAGTTTGACAGGGTCGAATTCACCCCTCCACTTT
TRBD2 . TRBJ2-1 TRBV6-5 CASNDPGLAGTEQFF TGTGCCAGCAACGACCCGGGACTAGCGGGCACTGAGCAGTTCTTC
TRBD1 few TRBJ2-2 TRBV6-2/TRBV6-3 CASSYSHPSGGTGELFF TGTGCCAGCAGTTACTCCCACCCCTCAGGGGGCACCGGGGAGCTGTTTTTT
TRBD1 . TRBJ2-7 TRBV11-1 CASSLGTGGDEQYF TGTGCCAGCAGCTTAGGGACAGGGGGCGATGAGCAGTACTTC
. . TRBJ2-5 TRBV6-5 CASAGTFQGTQYF TGTGCCAGCGCCGGGACATTTCAAGGGACCCAGTACTTC
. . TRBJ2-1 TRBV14 CASSQGVAVEQFF TGTGCCAGCAGCCAAGGAGTCGCGGTTGAGCAGTTCTTC
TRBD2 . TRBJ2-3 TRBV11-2 CASSPRLAGADTQYF TGTGCCAGCAGCCCCAGGCTAGCGGGAGCGGATACGCAGTATTTT